This is a list of T cell receptor beta chains from one sample in a study of cytomegalovirus exposure and HLA in healthy donors. The assay was immunoSEQ multiplex PCR, and TCRdb's table has in-frame clones only and misses some. The sample consists of roughly 140,000 clones, roughly 89% of them appearing once. The specimen sequenced was PBMCs. Receptors were obtained from a woman aged 18-29 years in good health and CMV-seropositive. The CDR3 runs from the conserved cysteine through the conserved F or W. The D gene is left open where the match is weak. Some rows mark clone size as missing; the rest say once, few, many or name a class of expanded clone.

.	TRBJ2-1	14	TRBD2	TRBV11-2	TGTGCCAGCAGAACCGGGACTAGCGAAGGTGAGCAGTTCTTC	CASRTGTSEGEQFF
.	TRBJ1-1	14	.	TRBV5-6	TGTGCCAGCACCGTGGGAGGGGGGCTGACTGAAGCTTTCTTT	CASTVGGGLTEAFF
.	TRBJ2-7	14	TRBD1	TRBV5-1	TGCGCCAGCAGCTTAGAAACAGGGGCCTACGAGCAGTACTTC	CASSLETGAYEQYF
.	TRBJ2-7	13	TRBD1	TRBV29-1	TGCAGCGTTGAGGACAGGGAGCCCTACGAGCAGTACTTC	CSVEDREPYEQYF
once	TRBJ1-2	13	TRBD1	TRBV29-1	TGCAGCTCTACAGGGGGCGTCATGTTTGACTACACCTTC	CSSTGGVMFDYTF
.	TRBJ2-7	14	TRBD2	TRBV6-4	TGTGCCGGTGGGGGGGAGACCACCCCCTACGAGCAGTACTTC	CAGGGETTPYEQYF
.	TRBJ2-1	15	TRBD2	TRBV11-3	TGTGCCAGCAGCTTAGTTCTAGCGGGAGTTAATGAGCAGTTCTTC	CASSLVLAGVNEQFF
.	TRBJ2-5	13	.	TRBV21-1	TGTGCCAGCAGCAAAAGGGGACAAGAGACCCAGTACTTC	CASSKRGQETQYF
.	TRBJ2-1	14	TRBD1	TRBV5-4	TGTGCCAGCAGCTTGGAGGGGGCATACAATGAGCAGTTCTTC	CASSLEGAYNEQFF
once	TRBJ2-3	13	.	TRBV4-3	TGCGCCAGCAGCCAAACTAGCACAGATACGCAGTATTTT	CASSQTSTDTQYF
once	TRBJ2-7	16	TRBD2	TRBV7-2	TGTGCCAGCAGCCCGCGATTACTAGCGGTAACCTACGAGCAGTACTTC	CASSPRLLAVTYEQYF
.	TRBJ2-5	16	TRBD2	TRBV5-1	TGCGCCAGCAGGTCAGGGACTAGCGGGAGCCGGGAGACCCAGTACTTC	CASRSGTSGSRETQYF
.	TRBJ2-1	17	TRBD2	TRBV7-9	TGTGCCAGCAGCTTAAGGGCTAGCGGGACTTCCTACAATGAGCAGTTCTTC	CASSLRASGTSYNEQFF
.	TRBJ2-1	15	TRBD2	TRBV30	TGTGCCTGGTGCCCCGGGACTAGCGCCCTCAATGAGCAGTTCTTC	CAWCPGTSALNEQFF
.	TRBJ1-4	16	TRBD1	TRBV2	TGTGCCAGCAGTTGGACAGGGGGTTTAACTAATGAAAAACTGTTTTTT	CASSWTGGLTNEKLFF
.	TRBJ2-1	15	TRBD2	TRBV9	TGTGCCAGCAGCGTAGCGGGAGGGAGCCACAATGAGCAGTTCTTC	CASSVAGGSHNEQFF
.	TRBJ2-7	16	.	TRBV5-6	TGTGCCAGCAGCATTCGTGGGAGCGGGTCTTCCTACGAGCAGTACTTC	CASSIRGSGSSYEQYF
.	TRBJ2-4	14	TRBD1	TRBV4-3	TGCGCCAGCAGCCACTCCGGACAGGGAAACATTCAGTACTTC	CASSHSGQGNIQYF
.	TRBJ2-1	13	.	TRBV28	TGTGCCAGCAGTGGACTACCCCGACGTGAGCAGTTCTTC	CASSGLPRREQFF
.	TRBJ2-2	15	TRBD1	TRBV5-8	TGTGCCAGCAGCGTGGGACAGATGAACACCGGGGAGCTGTTTTTT	CASSVGQMNTGELFF
.	TRBJ2-2	17	.	TRBV7-2	TGTGCCAGCAGCCCTCCCCAAGGGGTCGCAAACACCGGGGAGCTGTTTTTT	CASSPPQGVANTGELFF
.	TRBJ2-7	14	.	TRBV11-3	TGTGCCAGCAGCTTAAGGGGACTGAGTGGTGAGCAGTACTTC	CASSLRGLSGEQYF
.	TRBJ2-1	14	TRBD1	TRBV4-1	TGCGCCAGCAGCCTGAGGGGGCGCATTAATGAGCAGTTCTTC	CASSLRGRINEQFF
.	TRBJ2-7	15	TRBD1	TRBV28	TGTGCCAGCAGTGGTTGGGGACAGGGGGTTTACGAGCAGTACTTC	CASSGWGQGVYEQYF
.	TRBJ2-6	15	TRBD1	TRBV2	TGTGCCAGCAGTGGGGACAGCTCTGGGGCCAACGTCCTGACTTTC	CASSGDSSGANVLTF
.	TRBJ1-1	15	.	TRBV28	TGTGCCAGCAGTTTGGGGGGAGGGGACGTCACTGAAGCTTTCTTT	CASSLGGGDVTEAFF
.	TRBJ2-7	13	.	TRBV6-5	TGTGCCACCCAAAGACATCTCTCCTACGAGCAGTACTTC	CATQRHLSYEQYF
.	TRBJ2-7	13	TRBD1	TRBV28	TGTGCCAGCAGCCCGGGACAGTACTACGAGCAGTACTTC	CASSPGQYYEQYF
.	TRBJ1-3	18	.	TRBV4-3	TGCGCCAGCAGCCCCCAAGTTAGCACAGGGAACTCTGGAAACACCATATATTTT	CASSPQVSTGNSGNTIYF
.	TRBJ1-3	20	TRBD1	TRBV9	TGTGCCAGCAGCGTAGGGTTACCGGGACAGGGAATTCAGTCTGGAAACACCATATATTTT	CASSVGLPGQGIQSGNTIYF
.	TRBJ1-1	13	TRBD1	TRBV11-1	TGTGCCAGCAGCTTGACAGGGTTCACTGAAGCTTTCTTT	CASSLTGFTEAFF
.	TRBJ2-7	16	TRBD2	TRBV4-2	TGTGCCAGCAGCCAGACACCGGGACTAGCTTCCTACGAGCAGTACTTC	CASSQTPGLASYEQYF
.	TRBJ1-2	13	.	TRBV5-6	TGTGCCAGCAGCTTGGCCAGGTACTATGGCTACACCTTC	CASSLARYYGYTF
.	TRBJ2-7	15	TRBD2	TRBV14	TGTGCCAGCAGCCAAGATCTCCTTCCGGGGGGCGAGCAGTACTTC	CASSQDLLPGGEQYF
.	TRBJ1-1	15	TRBD1	TRBV5-5	TGTGCCAGCAGCTTGGCTCCAGGGGGGAACACTGAAGCTTTCTTT	CASSLAPGGNTEAFF
once	TRBJ2-1	14	TRBD2	TRBV6-4	TGTGCCAGCAGTCCGGCTAGCGGGAGGAATGAGCAGTTCTTC	CASSPASGRNEQFF
.	TRBJ1-5	13	.	TRBV2	TGTGCCAGCCGACCGGGTCCCAATCAGCCCCAGCATTTT	CASRPGPNQPQHF
few	TRBJ2-7	15	TRBD1	TRBV19	TGTGCCAGTAGCATCAGGGGGCCGCCCTCCTACGAGCAGTACTTC	CASSIRGPPSYEQYF
.	TRBJ2-2	14	TRBD1	TRBV6-5	TGTGCCAGCCGAACCCAGGGGGCGAACGGGGAGCTGTTTTTT	CASRTQGANGELFF
once	TRBJ1-5	14	.	TRBV2	TGTGCCAGCAGCTATGGACGGGAAAATCAGCCCCAGCATTTT	CASSYGRENQPQHF
.	TRBJ1-5	13	.	TRBV7-2	TGTGCCAGCAGCTTCGAGGGGGGGCAGCCCCAGCATTTT	CASSFEGGQPQHF
.	TRBJ1-1	15	.	TRBV5-1	TGCGCCAGCAGCTTCAGTTTGGGGGAGGGCACTGAAGCTTTCTTT	CASSFSLGEGTEAFF
few	TRBJ2-7	16	TRBD2	TRBV4-2	TGTGCCAGCAGCCAAGTGGGGGGGGACTCCTCCTACGAGCAGTACTTC	CASSQVGGDSSYEQYF
.	TRBJ1-4	16	.	TRBV11-2	TGTGCCAGCAGCTTAGATGGCGGCGGATTAAATGAAAAACTGTTTTTT	CASSLDGGGLNEKLFF
once	TRBJ1-1	14	TRBD1	TRBV10-3	TGTGCCATCAGAGACAGGGTGAAAGACACTGAAGCTTTCTTT	CAIRDRVKDTEAFF
.	TRBJ2-7	13	.	TRBV2	TGTGCCAGCAGAGCAGGGGGGAGGTACGAGCAGTGCTTC	CASRAGGRYEQCF
.	TRBJ2-7	13	TRBD2	TRBV27	TGTGCCAGCAGTCCGGGACTAGCGTACGAGCAGTACTTC	CASSPGLAYEQYF
.	TRBJ2-7	16	TRBD1	TRBV19	TGTGCCAGTAGTACTTCGGACAGGGTGGGGGGTACTGAGCAGTACTTC	CASSTSDRVGGTEQYF
.	TRBJ2-1	17	.	TRBV4-1	TGCGCCAGCAGCCAAGAAGGAGGTCAGGGGGGATACAATGAGCAGTTCTTC	CASSQEGGQGGYNEQFF
.	TRBJ1-2	15	.	TRBV6-1	TGTGCCAGCAGACGTCCGGAGGGAGCGAACTATGGCTACACCTTC	CASRRPEGANYGYTF